A single TCR beta chain is shown here with its context. This clonotype was counted only a few times. Its cognate antigen has yet to be identified. No much larger clone is present one base from it, and per-base qualities are unavailable. These data originate in a study of blood T cells in healthy people across ages (dated by TCRdb to the mid-2010s). Study-wide context: In model experiments, roughly one uniquely barcoded TCR beta cDNA molecule per two T cells was captured by template switching. For two donors (one aged 18 to 30 and one aged 80 or older), the study analyzed two additional independent replicas of 1 million unique cDNA reads from the same blood draw. Four age groups were formed from the donors: young (average roughly 15 years), middle-aged (approximately 40), aged (more than 55) and long-lived (around 82). To avoid experimental bias, donors of different ages were distributed randomly across sequencing lanes. The study measured age-related changes in TCR beta repertoire diversity using deep sequencing normalized with unique cDNA molecular identifiers.

Systemically healthy Caucasian individuals from Russia, 39 in total and aged roughly 6 to 95 years, were included as donors. About 10 milliliters of peripheral blood were collected from each donor into EDTA-treated Vacutainer tubes. Ficoll-Paque density-gradient centrifugation was used to isolate PBMCs, with at least 7 million per sample. Trizol reagent was used to extract total RNA from PBMCs, with at least 6 micrograms per sample. For every donor, flow cytometry on a PBMC aliquot measured the percentage of naive CD45RAhigh/CD27high T cells. Receptor libraries were prepared by 5' RACE. TCRdb shows the sequencer as Illumina HiSeq 2500. A second PCR of about 6 to 11 cycles was run with a J-beta primer mix and a sample-barcoded 5' primer. A unique molecular identifier was introduced onto each TCR beta cDNA molecule by a template-switch 5' adaptor carrying 12 random nucleotides. Each sample yielded at least 2.5 million CDR3-containing paired-end reads. All of the RNA was converted into first-strand cDNA using the Mint cDNA synthesis kit, with a TRBC-specific oligonucleotide serving as the primer. All cDNA was treated with uracil-DNA glycosylase and then went through a first 18-cycle PCR with the universal primers M1SS and BC2_uni_R. On the authors' methods: Normalization of each sample was performed by random selection of 1 million high-quality reads, each carrying a distinct molecular identifier. Reads sharing molecular identifiers were discarded rather than binned into consensus sequences. MiTCR, with a Q25 quality threshold and the strictest error-elimination algorithm, was used for CDR3 identification, clonotype clustering and error correction. A nonparametric unseen species model with Euler transformation was used to estimate a lower bound on total TCR beta diversity. TCRdb ran its own pipeline on the public reads, namely fastp trimming at Q25 and MiXCR clone calling, and kept in-frame beta chains. Under each unique CDR3 protein, matching rows form one entry showing the most common genes and DNA. These V and J calls derive from TCRdb rather than the authors' analysis. Within this sample are about 810,000 distinct CDR3 sequences, with about 37% of them counted one time only. The leading ten clones occupy approximately 12% of the sample.

The paper as a whole reports these results and caveats: There was a strong correlation between observed TCR beta diversity and the percentage of naive T cells measured by flow cytometry. Because the CMV infection status of the donors was unknown, age-related changes in expanded clonotypes may potentially have been confounded. Total diversity estimates from one million sequenced T cells were considered lower bounds and underestimates. Conclusive comparison of naive and antigen-experienced compartments was prevented by the profiling of bulk unsorted PBMCs. As age increased, observed TCR beta diversity per million T cells dropped in a roughly linear way, and a significant reduction was already evident by age approximately 40. Compared with the aged group, more naive CD4+ T cells, fewer expanded clones and increased TCR diversity were shown by the long-lived group, suggesting age selection.

CDR1 and CDR2 were assigned from the germline V gene as SGHDT and YYEEEE. V is pruned by 5 bases and J by 3 bases, leaving 7 bases of the junction without a gene match. Measured from the cysteine to the phenylalanine, the CDR3 is 14 residues long. Only the CDR3 part of the read is kept: 42 bases, read in frame from the first base. This chain is built from TRBV5-6 and TRBJ1-2; TRBD1 lines up with 7 middle nucleotides. Sequenced: blood. The sequence was collected from a young man in good health. The DNA is as follows: TGTGCCAGCAGTTGGTCCGGGACAGACTATGGCTACACCTTC. This encodes CASSWSGTDYGYTF.